These 21 T cell receptor beta chains share one sample of origin, sequenced in a study of blood T cell repertoires in COVID-19. Using immunoSEQ multiplex PCR, the repertoire was profiled, and TCRdb retains in-frame clones only, with some absent. The repertoire holds 63,000 or so clones, approximately 79% seen once, with roughly 16% in the top ten. The sequencing sample was made of peripheral blood. The receptors stem from a man at least 80 years old with active COVID-19.

This clone was observed a handful of times. The chain links TRBV4-2 to TRBJ2-7, with 10 bases identical to TRBD2. The V gene's germline CDR1 is LGHNA and CDR2 YNFKEQ. This CDR3 region has 16 residues. With 3 bases clipped from V and 9 bases from J, the junction kept 14 bases outside the gene matches. CDR3 DNA: TGTGCCAGCAGCCAGGCTTCGACTAGCGGGCTAGGCGGGCAGTACTTC. The encoded protein is CASSQASTSGLGGQYF.

The V call is TRBV10-2, the J call TRBJ1-6; D is ambiguous. The CDR3 is 16 amino acids. V was pared by 3 bases and J by 0 bases, with 9 bases between. CDR1 WSHSY and CDR2 SAAADI come from the germline V gene. This CDR3 reads CASSDFGSSYNSPLHF. The CDR3 coding sequence is TGCGCCAGCAGTGACTTTGGGAGCTCCTATAATTCACCCCTCCACTTT.

This rearrangement joins TRBV5-4 to TRBJ2-5; maybe TRBD1 (7 bases). From germline, CDR1 is SGHNT and CDR2 YYREEE (reference sequence). The CDR3 is 14 residues long. Trimming took off 6 bases at V and 5 bases at J, with 17 bases between the two ends. CDR3 sequence (DNA): TGTGCCAGCAACTCCCAGGGGGGTGGTGAGACCCAGTACTTC. It translates to CASNSQGGGETQYF.

The genes are TRBV11-2 and TRBJ2-4; TRBD2 agrees at 7 bases. The CDR3 totals 15 residues. The V segment lost 5 bases and the J segment 7 bases; nucleotides outside the gene matches: 11. In germline, CDR1 is SGHAT, CDR2 FQNNGV. The CDR3 region has the DNA TGTGCCAGCAGCCCCACGGCGGGGAGGGGTAACATTCAGTACTTC. Translation: CASSPTAGRGNIQYF.

The J gene is TRBJ1-1, the V gene TRBV14; the D gene is possibly TRBD1 (6 bases). V was clipped by 4 bases and J by 7 bases, with 19 bases between them. This CDR3 is 15 amino acids long. The V gene's germline CDR1 is SGHDN and CDR2 FVKESK. CDR3 amino acids: CASSLRYGTLDEAFF. In nucleotides, the CDR3 is TGTGCCAGCAGCCTAAGATATGGGACATTGGATGAAGCTTTCTTT.

V and J are TRBV19 and TRBJ2-1; no definite D call. The germline V gene encodes CDR1 LNHDA and CDR2 SQIVND (reference sequence). Trimming took off 7 bases at V and 5 bases at J, with 12 bases between the two ends. The CDR3 loop spans 13 amino acids. CDR3 sequence: CASNEQKHNEQFF. CDR3 sequence (DNA): TGTGCCAGTAATGAACAGAAACACAATGAGCAGTTCTTC.

The chain uses TRBV9 and TRBJ2-1; 12 bases align to TRBD2. V lost 2 bases, J lost 3 bases, and 9 bases stayed unmatched. This CDR3 spans 18 amino acids. CDR1 and CDR2 from the germline V gene are SGDLS and YYNGEE. The CDR3 loop is CASSVLGLAGKFYNEQFF. The DNA of the CDR3 is TGTGCCAGCAGCGTGCTTGGACTAGCGGGGAAATTCTACAATGAGCAGTTCTTC.

The rearrangement links TRBV7-6 to TRBJ2-7; D is perhaps TRBD2 (5 bases). CDR1 and CDR2 (germline): SGHVS, FNYEAQ. V lost 4 bases and J lost 2, with 15 bases in between. This CDR3 spans 15 amino acids. The CDR3 bases are TGTGCCAGCAGCTCCGCTGGAGGTCAGACCTACGAGCAGTACTTC. Residues: CASSSAGGQTYEQYF.

J is TRBJ2-1 and V is TRBV10-3; 11 bases line up with TRBD2. Looked up from germline, CDR1 is ENHRY and CDR2 is SYGVKD. V trimming: 3 bases; J trimming: 4 bases; junction bases outside the gene matches: 2. CDR3 length equals 15 residues. The CDR3 region has the DNA TGTGCCATCAGTGAAGGGACTAGCGGTTACAATGAGCAGTTCTTC. Protein product: CAISEGTSGYNEQFF.

The V and J genes are TRBV19 and TRBJ1-5, with 8 bases aligning to TRBD1. Germline assignment: CDR1 LNHDA and CDR2 SQIVND (reference sequence). The CDR3 loop spans 13 amino acids. Germline trimming cut 9 bases from V and 1 base from J; bases unmatched to any gene: 2. In DNA, the CDR3 is TGTGCCAGCAACAGGGGGAGCAATCAGCCCCAGCATTTT. As protein: CASNRGSNQPQHF.

This clone was seen only once. The rearrangement uses TRBV15 and TRBJ2-5, with a weak D call TRBD1 (5 bases). The germline V and J ends were trimmed by 3 bases and 0 bases, with 14 bases remaining between them. Germline CDR1 is LNHNV and CDR2 is YYDKDF (reference sequence). CDR3 length equals 16 residues. The CDR3, as DNA: TGTGCCACCAGCAGCCCGTTGAGACAGAACCAAGAGACCCAGTACTTC. Translation: CATSSPLRQNQETQYF.

This rearrangement joins TRBV6-4 to TRBJ2-7; 10 bases align to TRBD2. The CDR3 length is 14 residues. With 3 bases clipped from V and 4 bases from J, the junction kept 3 bases outside the gene matches. The germline gives CDR1 MRHNA, CDR2 SNTAGT. The CDR3 sequence: CASSEAGGGYEQYF. DNA of the CDR3: TGTGCCAGCAGTGAAGCGGGAGGGGGTTACGAGCAGTACTTC.

V and J are TRBV5-1 and TRBJ2-3; 9 nucleotides line up with TRBD2. The CDR3 sequence is 14 residues long. With V trimmed by 0 bases and J by 4 bases, 0 bases remained unmatched. Germline assignment: CDR1 SGHRS and CDR2 YFSETQ. The CDR3 DNA reads as TGCGCCAGCAGCTTGGGGACTAGCGCAGATACGCAGTATTTT. Translated, it gives CASSLGTSADTQYF.

CDR3 in amino acids: CASRPLAGITDTQYF. DNA for the CDR3: TGTGCCAGCAGGCCACTAGCGGGGATCACAGATACGCAGTATTTT. V gene TRBV28 combines with J gene TRBJ2-3; TRBD2 matches at 10 bases. CDR1 and CDR2 from the germline V gene are MDHEN and SYDVKM. The CDR3 spans 15 residues. Trimming removed 6 bases from V and 2 bases from J; junction bases left unmatched: 5.

This clone has only a few counts. The chain combines TRBV5-4 with TRBJ2-5; TRBD2 is a possible D gene (5 bases). Germline lookup yields CDR1 SGHNT and CDR2 YYREEE (reference sequence). The CDR3 is 15 residues long. V was pared by 0 bases and J by 5 bases, with 14 bases between. CDR3 nucleotides: TGTGCCAGCAGCTTGGCTACGGGAAGCGAGGAGACCCAGTACTTC. Translation: CASSLATGSEETQYF. The variable domain in full, with the rest retrieved from reference TRBV5-4 and TRBJ2-5, is ETGVTQSPTHLIKTRGQQVTLRCSSQSGHNTVSWYQQALGQGPQFIFQYYREEENGRGNFPPRFSGLQFPNYSSELNVNALELDDSALYLCASSLATGSEETQYFGPGTRLLVL.

The rearrangement links TRBV19 to TRBJ1-4; TRBD1 aligns across 8 bases. Germline values: CDR1 LNHDA, CDR2 SQIVND (reference sequence). With 7 bases clipped from V and 10 bases from J, the junction kept 17 bases outside the gene matches. The CDR3 length is 16 residues. The CDR3 nucleotides are TGTGCCAGTAAACCCCCACAACAGGGGGGGATTGGAAAACTGTTTTTT. Translated: CASKPPQQGGIGKLFF. The complete variable domain, with remaining parts taken from reference TRBV19 and TRBJ1-4, reads DGGITQSPKYLFRKEGQNVTLSCEQNLNHDAMYWYRQDPGQGLRLIYYSQIVNDFQKGDIAEGYSVSREKKESFPLTVTSAQKNPTAFYLCASKPPQQGGIGKLFFGSGTQLSVL.

The chain joins TRBV25-1 to TRBJ2-2; perhaps TRBD2 as D (6 bases). The CDR3 consists of 18 residues. Germline-derived CDR1 and CDR2 are MGHDK and SYGVNS. V lost 3 bases and J lost 1, with 18 bases in between. The CDR3 DNA sequence: TGTGCCAGCAGTGACCGTTCTATCGGGGGACTGAACACCGGGGAGCTGTTTTTT. It translates to CASSDRSIGGLNTGELFF.

The chain couples TRBV11-2 to TRBJ2-3, with D unresolved. The CDR3 loop spans 13 amino acids. The ends were cut back, 5 bases at V and 2 bases at J, with 8 bases in the middle. Germline lookup yields CDR1 SGHAT and CDR2 FQNNGV. CDR3 region: CASSPRYTDTQYF. The CDR3, as DNA: TGTGCCAGCAGCCCCCGGTACACAGATACGCAGTATTTT. Combining the CDR3 with reference TRBV11-2 and TRBJ2-3 gives the whole variable domain EAGVAQSPRYKIIEKRQSVAFWCNPISGHATLYWYQQILGQGPKLLIQFQNNGVVDDSQLPKDRFSAERLKGVDSTLKIQPAKLEDSAVYLCASSPRYTDTQYFGPGTRLTVL.

This clone appeared a single time. The genes are TRBV4-3 and TRBJ1-2, with D unclear. Germline lookup yields CDR1 LGHNA and CDR2 YSLEER. The CDR3 is 16 residues long. Trimming took off 1 base at V and 6 bases at J, with 18 bases between the two ends. CDR3 region: CASSQALIGNSDGYTF. Here the CDR3 DNA reads TGCGCCAGCAGCCAAGCGTTGATCGGGAATTCGGATGGCTACACCTTC.

The chain carries TRBV3-1 (or the pseudogene TRBV3-2) and TRBJ2-1; 8 positions match TRBD2. Trimming at V came to 0 bases and at J to 4 bases, leaving 8 bases not matched to a gene. In germline, CDR1 is LGHDT, CDR2 YNNKEL (reference sequence). This CDR3 spans 17 amino acids. In nucleotides, the CDR3 is TGTGCCAGCAGCCAAGATGGAGCGGGGGACCTGTACAATGAGCAGTTCTTC. Translating gives CASSQDGAGDLYNEQFF.

The chain recombines TRBV6-1 with TRBJ1-1, with D uncertain. The CDR3 spans 14 residues. CDR1 and CDR2 (germline): MNHNS, SASEGT. V was cut by 0 bases and J by 3 bases, with 8 bases left in between. The CDR3: CASSEAGGDTEAFF. CDR3 nucleotides: TGTGCCAGCAGTGAAGCGGGAGGTGACACTGAAGCTTTCTTT.